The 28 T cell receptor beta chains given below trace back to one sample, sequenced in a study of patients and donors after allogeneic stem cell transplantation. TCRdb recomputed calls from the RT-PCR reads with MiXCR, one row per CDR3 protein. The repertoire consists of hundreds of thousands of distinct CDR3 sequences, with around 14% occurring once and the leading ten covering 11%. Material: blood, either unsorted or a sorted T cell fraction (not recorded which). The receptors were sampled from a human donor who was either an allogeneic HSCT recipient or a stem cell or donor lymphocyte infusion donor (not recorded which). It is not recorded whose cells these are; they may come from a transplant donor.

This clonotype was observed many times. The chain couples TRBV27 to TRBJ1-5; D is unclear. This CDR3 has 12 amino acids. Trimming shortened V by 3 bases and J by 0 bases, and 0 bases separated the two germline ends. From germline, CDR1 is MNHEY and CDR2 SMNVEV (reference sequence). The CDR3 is CASSFSNQPQHF. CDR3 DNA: TGTGCCAGCAGTTTTAGCAATCAGCCCCAGCATTTT.

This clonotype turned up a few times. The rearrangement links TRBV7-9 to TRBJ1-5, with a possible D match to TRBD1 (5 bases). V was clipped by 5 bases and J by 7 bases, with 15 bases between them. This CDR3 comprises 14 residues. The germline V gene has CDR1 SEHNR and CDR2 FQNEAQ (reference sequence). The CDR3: CASSRDSGGQPQHF. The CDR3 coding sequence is TGTGCCAGCAGCCGAGACTCCGGGGGGCAGCCCCAGCATTTT.

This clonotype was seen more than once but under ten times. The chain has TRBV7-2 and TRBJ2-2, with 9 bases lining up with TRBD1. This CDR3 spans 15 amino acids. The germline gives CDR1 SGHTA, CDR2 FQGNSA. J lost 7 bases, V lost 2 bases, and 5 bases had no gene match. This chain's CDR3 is CASSLPRQGGGELFF. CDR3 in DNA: TGTGCCAGCAGCTTACCTCGACAGGGGGGCGGGGAGCTGTTTTTT.

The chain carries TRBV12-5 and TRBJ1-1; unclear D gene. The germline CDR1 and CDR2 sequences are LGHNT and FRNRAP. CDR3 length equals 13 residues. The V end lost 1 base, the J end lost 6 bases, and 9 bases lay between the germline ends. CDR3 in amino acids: CASGLAFSSEAFF. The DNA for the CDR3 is TGTGCTAGTGGTTTGGCTTTTTCGTCTGAAGCTTTCTTT. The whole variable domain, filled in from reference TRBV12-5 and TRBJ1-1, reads DARVTQTPRHKVTEMGQEVTMRCQPILGHNTVFWYRQTMMQGLELLAYFRNRAPLDDSGMPKDRFSAEMPDATLATLKIQPSEPRDSAVYFCASGLAFSSEAFFGQGTRLTVV.

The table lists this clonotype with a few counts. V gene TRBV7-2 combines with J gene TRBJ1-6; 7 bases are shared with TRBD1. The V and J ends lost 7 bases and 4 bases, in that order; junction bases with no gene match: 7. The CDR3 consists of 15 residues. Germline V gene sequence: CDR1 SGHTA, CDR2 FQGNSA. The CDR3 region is CASTKGTDYNSPLHF. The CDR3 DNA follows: TGTGCCAGCACCAAGGGGACAGATTATAATTCACCCCTCCACTTT.

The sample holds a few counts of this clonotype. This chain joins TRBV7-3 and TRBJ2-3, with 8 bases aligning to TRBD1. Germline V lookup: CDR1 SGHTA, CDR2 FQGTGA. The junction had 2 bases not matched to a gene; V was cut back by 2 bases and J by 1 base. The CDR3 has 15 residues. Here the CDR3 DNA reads TGTGCCAGCAGCTTAGGACAGGGTGGCACAGATACGCAGTATTTT. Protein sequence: CASSLGQGGTDTQYF.

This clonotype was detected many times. CDR3 sequence (DNA): TGTGCCAGCAGAACGGGTTGGGGGGCGGCTGGTGGCTACACCTTC. The encoded protein is CASRTGWGAAGGYTF. V usage is TRBV5-6 and J usage is TRBJ1-2; tentatively, D is TRBD1 (6 bases). V was shortened by 5 bases and J by 7 bases, with 21 bases between the two germline ends. The CDR3 is made up of 15 amino acids. Germline V lookup: CDR1 SGHDT, CDR2 YYEEEE.

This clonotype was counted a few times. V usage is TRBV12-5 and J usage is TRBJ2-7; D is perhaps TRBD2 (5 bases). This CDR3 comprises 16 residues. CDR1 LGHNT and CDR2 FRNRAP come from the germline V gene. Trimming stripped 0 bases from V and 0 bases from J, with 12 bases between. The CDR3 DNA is TGTGCTAGTGGTTTGGTACTCTCTGCGGGCTCCTACGAGCAGTACTTC. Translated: CASGLVLSAGSYEQYF.

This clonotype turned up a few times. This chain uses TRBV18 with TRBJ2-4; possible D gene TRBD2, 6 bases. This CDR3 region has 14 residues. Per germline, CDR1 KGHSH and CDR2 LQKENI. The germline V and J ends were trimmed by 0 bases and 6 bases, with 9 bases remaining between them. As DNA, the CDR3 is TGTGCCAGCTCACCACCGGCTAGCGCAAACATTCAGTACTTC. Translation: CASSPPASANIQYF.

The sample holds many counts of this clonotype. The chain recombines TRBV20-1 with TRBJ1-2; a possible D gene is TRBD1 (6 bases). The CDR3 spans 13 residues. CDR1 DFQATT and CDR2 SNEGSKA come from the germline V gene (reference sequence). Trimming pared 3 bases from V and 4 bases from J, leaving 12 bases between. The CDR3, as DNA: TGCAGTGCTAGGTTACAGGGAGCCTATGGCTACACCTTC. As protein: CSARLQGAYGYTF.

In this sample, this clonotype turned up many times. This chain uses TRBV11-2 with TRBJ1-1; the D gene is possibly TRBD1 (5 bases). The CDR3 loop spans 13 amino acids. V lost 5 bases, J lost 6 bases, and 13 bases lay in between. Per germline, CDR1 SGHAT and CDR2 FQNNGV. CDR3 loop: CASSPWGGAEAFF. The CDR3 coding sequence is TGTGCCAGCAGCCCCTGGGGGGGAGCTGAAGCTTTCTTT. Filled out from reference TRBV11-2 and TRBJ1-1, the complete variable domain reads EAGVAQSPRYKIIEKRQSVAFWCNPISGHATLYWYQQILGQGPKLLIQFQNNGVVDDSQLPKDRFSAERLKGVDSTLKIQPAKLEDSAVYLCASSPWGGAEAFFGQGTRLTVV.

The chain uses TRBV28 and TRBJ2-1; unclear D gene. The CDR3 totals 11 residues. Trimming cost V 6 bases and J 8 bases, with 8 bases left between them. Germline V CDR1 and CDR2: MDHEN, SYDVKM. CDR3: CASSVRHEQFF. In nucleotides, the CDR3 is TGTGCCAGCAGCGTGCGGCATGAGCAGTTCTTC.

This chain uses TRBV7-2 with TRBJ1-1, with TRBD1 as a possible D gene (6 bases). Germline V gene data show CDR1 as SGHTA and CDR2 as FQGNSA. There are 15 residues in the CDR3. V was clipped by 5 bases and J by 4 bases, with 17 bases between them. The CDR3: CASSPSPGGATEAFF. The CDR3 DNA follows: TGTGCCAGCAGCCCCTCCCCGGGGGGGGCCACTGAAGCTTTCTTT.

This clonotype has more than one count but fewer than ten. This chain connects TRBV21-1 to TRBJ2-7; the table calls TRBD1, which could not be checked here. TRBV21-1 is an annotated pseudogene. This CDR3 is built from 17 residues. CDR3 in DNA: TGTGCCAGCAGCACAGAAAAGGTGGCAGGGGGCCCCTACGAGCAGTACTTC. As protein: CASSTEKVAGGPYEQYF.

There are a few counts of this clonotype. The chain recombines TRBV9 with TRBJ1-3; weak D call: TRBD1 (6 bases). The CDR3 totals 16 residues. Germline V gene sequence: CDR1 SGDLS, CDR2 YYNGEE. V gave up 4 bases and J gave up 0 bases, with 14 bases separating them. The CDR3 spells CASSPPQGHSGNTIYF. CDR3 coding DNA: TGTGCCAGCAGCCCACCACAGGGACACTCTGGAAACACCATATATTTT. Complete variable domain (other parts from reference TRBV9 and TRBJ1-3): DSGVTQTPKHLITATGQRVTLRCSPRSGDLSVYWYQQSLDQGLQFLIQYYNGEERAKGNILERFSAQQFPDLHSELNLSSLELGDSALYFCASSPPQGHSGNTIYFGEGSWLTVV.

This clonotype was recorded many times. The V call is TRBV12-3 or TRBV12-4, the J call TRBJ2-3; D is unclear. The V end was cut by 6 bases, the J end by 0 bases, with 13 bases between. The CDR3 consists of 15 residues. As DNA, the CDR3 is TGTGCCAGCAGCGAACTTTTAACCAGCACAGATACGCAGTATTTT. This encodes CASSELLTSTDTQYF.

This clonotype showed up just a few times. The CDR3 loop reads CATSDFWDYNTGELFF. Written as DNA, the CDR3 is TGTGCCACCAGTGATTTCTGGGACTACAACACCGGGGAGCTGTTTTTT. V usage is TRBV24-1 and J usage is TRBJ2-2, with 7 bases aligning to TRBD2. This CDR3 has 16 amino acids. V was clipped by 1 base and J by 2 bases; unmatched bases: 3. Germline V gene data show CDR1 as KGHDR and CDR2 as SFDVKD.

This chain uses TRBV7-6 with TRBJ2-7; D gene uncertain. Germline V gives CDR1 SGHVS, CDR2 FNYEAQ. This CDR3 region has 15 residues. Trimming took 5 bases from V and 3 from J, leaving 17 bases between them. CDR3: CASSPDPSGVYEQYF. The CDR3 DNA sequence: TGTGCCAGCAGCCCCGACCCGTCTGGGGTCTACGAGCAGTACTTC.

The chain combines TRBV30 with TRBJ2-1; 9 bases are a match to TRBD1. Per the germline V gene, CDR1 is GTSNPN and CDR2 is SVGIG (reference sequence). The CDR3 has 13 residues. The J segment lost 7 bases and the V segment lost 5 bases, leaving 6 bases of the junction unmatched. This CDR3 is CAWARDRVNEQFF. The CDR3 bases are TGTGCCTGGGCAAGGGACAGGGTTAATGAGCAGTTCTTC.

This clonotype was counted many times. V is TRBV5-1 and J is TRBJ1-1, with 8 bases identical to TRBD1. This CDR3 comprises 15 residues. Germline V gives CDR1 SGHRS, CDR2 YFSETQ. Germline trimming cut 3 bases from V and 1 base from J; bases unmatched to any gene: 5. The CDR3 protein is CASSSRDRGNTEAFF. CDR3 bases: TGCGCCAGCAGCTCGAGAGACAGGGGGAACACTGAAGCTTTCTTT.

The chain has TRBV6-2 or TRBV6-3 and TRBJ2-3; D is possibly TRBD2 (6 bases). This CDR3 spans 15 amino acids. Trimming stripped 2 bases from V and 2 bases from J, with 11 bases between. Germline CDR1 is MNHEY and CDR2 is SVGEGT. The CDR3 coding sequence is TGTGCCAGCAGTTACAAGGGACTTTCCACAGATACGCAGTATTTT. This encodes CASSYKGLSTDTQYF.

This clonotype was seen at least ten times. CDR3 DNA: TGTGCCAGCAGCCTCCCAAGGGGAGTGGGGAACACTGAAGCTTTCTTT. Protein sequence: CASSLPRGVGNTEAFF. The chain combines TRBV7-2 with TRBJ1-1; TRBD1 is a possible D gene (5 bases). The V end lost 5 bases, the J end lost 1 base, and 17 bases lay between the germline ends. The germline V gene has CDR1 SGHTA and CDR2 FQGNSA. The CDR3 covers 16 residues.

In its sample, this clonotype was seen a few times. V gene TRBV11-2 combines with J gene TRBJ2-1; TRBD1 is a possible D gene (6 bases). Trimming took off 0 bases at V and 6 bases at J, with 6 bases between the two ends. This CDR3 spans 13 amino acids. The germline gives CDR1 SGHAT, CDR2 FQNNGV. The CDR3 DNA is TGTGCCAGCAGCTTAGACAGGGGCAATGAGCAGTTCTTC. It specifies CASSLDRGNEQFF.

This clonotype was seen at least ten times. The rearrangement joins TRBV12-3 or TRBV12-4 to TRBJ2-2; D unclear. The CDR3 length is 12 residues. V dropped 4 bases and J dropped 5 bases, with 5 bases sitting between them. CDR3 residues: CASSSRTGELFF. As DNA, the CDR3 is TGTGCCAGCAGTTCTAGAACCGGGGAGCTGTTTTTT.

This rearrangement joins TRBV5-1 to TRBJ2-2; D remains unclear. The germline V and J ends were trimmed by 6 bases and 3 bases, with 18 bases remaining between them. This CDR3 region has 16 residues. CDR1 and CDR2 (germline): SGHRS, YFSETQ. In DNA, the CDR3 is TGCGCCAGCAACTCCCAGGCCACGCTCTACACCGGGGAGCTGTTTTTT. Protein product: CASNSQATLYTGELFF.

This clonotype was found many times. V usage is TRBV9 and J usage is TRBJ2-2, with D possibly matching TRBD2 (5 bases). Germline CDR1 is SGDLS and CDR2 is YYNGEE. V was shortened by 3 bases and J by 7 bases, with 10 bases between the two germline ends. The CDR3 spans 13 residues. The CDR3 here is CASSAGNVGELFF. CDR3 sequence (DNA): TGTGCCAGCAGCGCCGGGAATGTCGGGGAGCTGTTTTTT.

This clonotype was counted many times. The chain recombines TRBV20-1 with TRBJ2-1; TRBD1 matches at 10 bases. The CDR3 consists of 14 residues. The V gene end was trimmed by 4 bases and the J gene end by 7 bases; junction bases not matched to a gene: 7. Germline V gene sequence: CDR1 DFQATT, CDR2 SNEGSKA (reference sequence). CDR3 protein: CSATRDRGKNEQFF. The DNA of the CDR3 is TGCAGTGCTACCCGGGACAGGGGAAAGAATGAGCAGTTCTTC.

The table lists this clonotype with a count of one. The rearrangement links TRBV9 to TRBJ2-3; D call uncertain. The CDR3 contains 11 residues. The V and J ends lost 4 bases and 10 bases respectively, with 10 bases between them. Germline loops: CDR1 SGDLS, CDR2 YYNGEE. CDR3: CASSQEGSQYF. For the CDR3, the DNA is TGTGCCAGCAGCCAGGAAGGGTCGCAGTATTTT.